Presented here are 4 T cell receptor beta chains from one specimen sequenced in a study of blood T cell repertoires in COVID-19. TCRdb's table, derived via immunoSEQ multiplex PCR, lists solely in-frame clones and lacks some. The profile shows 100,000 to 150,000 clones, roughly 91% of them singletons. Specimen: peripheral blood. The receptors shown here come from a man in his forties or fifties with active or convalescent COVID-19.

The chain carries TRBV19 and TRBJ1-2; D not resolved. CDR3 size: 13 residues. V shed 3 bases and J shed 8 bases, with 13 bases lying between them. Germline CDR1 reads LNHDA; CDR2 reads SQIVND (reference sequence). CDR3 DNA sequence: TGTGCCAGTAGTATGGGCGGGGAAGTAGGCTACACCTTC. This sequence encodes CASSMGGEVGYTF.

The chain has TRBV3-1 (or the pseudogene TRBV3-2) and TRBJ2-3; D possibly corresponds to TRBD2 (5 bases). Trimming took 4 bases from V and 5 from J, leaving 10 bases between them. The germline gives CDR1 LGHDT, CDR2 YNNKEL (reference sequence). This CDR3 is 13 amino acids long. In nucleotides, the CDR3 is TGTGCCAGCAGCCTGGCTAGCTTAGATACGCAGTATTTT. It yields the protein CASSLASLDTQYF.

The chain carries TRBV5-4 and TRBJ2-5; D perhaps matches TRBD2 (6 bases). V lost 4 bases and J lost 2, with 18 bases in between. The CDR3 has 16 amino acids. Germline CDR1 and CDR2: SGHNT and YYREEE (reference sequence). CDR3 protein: CASSPTSQIIQETQYF. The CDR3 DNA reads TGTGCCAGCAGCCCCACTAGCCAAATTATACAAGAGACCCAGTACTTC.

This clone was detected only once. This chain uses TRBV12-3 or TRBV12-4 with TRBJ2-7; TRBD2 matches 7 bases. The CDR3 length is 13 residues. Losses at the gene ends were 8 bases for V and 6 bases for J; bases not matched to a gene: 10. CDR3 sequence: CASLSLGGGEQYF. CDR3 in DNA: TGTGCCAGCCTATCCTTAGGCGGGGGCGAGCAGTACTTC.